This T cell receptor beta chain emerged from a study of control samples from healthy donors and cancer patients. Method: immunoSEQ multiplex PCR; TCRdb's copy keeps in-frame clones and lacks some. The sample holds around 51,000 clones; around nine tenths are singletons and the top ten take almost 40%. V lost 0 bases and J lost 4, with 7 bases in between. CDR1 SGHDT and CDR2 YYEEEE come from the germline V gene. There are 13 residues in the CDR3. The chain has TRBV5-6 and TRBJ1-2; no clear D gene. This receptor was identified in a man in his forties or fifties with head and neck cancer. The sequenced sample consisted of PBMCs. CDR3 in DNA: TGTGCCAGCAGCTTGGGAGGGTCCTATGGCTACACCTTC. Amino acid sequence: CASSLGGSYGYTF.